This T cell receptor (beta chain) was recovered during a study of a mutant IDH1 vaccine in newly diagnosed glioma. Profiling relied on immunoSEQ multiplex PCR, and the TCRdb table lists in-frame clones only, not all of them. The sample lists about 41,000 clones, around 78% seen once, with roughly 6.3% in the top ten. Trimming removed 0 bases at V and 4 bases at J, with 12 bases between. The germline V gene has CDR1 LGHNA and CDR2 YSLEER. The CDR3 spans 15 residues. Time point noted: week 23, last vaccination. A single vaccine dose contained 300 ug of mutant IDH1 20-mer peptide, and topical imiquimod was used with it. As for this clone: The antigen is unknown.

The source was PBMCs, collected from a glioma patient whose treatment included an IDH1 peptide vaccine. The sequence was collected from a woman between 35 and 50 years old with glioma. Some clones in this sample may be carry-over from other donors' samples. The chain links TRBV4-3 to TRBJ1-2; D gene ambiguous. The CDR3 is CASSQDPGFGYGYTF. The CDR3 DNA follows: TGCGCCAGCAGCCAAGATCCTGGGTTTGGCTATGGCTACACCTTC.